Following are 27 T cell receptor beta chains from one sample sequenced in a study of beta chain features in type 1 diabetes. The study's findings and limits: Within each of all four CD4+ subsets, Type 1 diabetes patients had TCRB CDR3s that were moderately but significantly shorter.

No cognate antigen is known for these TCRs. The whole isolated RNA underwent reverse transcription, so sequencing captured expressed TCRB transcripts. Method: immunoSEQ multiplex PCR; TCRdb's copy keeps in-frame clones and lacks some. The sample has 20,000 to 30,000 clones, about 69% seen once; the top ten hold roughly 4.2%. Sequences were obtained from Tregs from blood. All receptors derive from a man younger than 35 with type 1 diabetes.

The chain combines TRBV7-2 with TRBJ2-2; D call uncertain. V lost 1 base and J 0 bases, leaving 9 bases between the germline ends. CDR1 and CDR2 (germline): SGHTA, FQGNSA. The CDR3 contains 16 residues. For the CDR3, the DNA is TGTGCCAGCAGCTTAGTTGGCACCGCGAACACCGGGGAGCTGTTTTTT. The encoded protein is CASSLVGTANTGELFF.

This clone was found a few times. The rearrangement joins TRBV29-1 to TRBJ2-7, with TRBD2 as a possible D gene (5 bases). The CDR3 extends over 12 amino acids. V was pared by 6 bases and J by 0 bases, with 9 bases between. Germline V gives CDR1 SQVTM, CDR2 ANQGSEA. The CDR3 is CSVSRGSYEQYF. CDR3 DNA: TGCAGCGTCTCTCGGGGCTCCTACGAGCAGTACTTC.

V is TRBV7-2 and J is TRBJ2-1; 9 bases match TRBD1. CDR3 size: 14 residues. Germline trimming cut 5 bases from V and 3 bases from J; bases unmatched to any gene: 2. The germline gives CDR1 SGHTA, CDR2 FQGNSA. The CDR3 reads CASSKDRGYNEQFF. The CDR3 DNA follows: TGTGCCAGCAGCAAGGACAGGGGCTACAATGAGCAGTTCTTC.

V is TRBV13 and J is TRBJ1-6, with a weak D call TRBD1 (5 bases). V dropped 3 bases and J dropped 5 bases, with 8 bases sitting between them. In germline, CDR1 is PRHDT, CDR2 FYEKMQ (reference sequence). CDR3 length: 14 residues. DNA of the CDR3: TGTGCCAGCAGCTTGGGGCGGAATAATTCACCCCTCCACTTT. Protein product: CASSLGRNNSPLHF.

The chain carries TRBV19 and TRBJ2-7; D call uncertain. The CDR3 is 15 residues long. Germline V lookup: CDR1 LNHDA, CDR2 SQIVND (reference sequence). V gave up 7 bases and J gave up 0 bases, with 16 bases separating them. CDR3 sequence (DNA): TGTGCCAGTAAGTTGGGCCACTCAAGCTCCTACGAGCAGTACTTC. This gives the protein CASKLGHSSSYEQYF.

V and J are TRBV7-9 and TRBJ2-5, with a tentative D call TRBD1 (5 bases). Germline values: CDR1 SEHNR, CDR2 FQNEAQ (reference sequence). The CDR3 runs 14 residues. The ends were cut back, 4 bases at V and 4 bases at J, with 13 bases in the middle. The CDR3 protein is CASSSAGAPETQYF. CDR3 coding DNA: TGTGCCAGCAGCTCAGCTGGGGCCCCAGAGACCCAGTACTTC.

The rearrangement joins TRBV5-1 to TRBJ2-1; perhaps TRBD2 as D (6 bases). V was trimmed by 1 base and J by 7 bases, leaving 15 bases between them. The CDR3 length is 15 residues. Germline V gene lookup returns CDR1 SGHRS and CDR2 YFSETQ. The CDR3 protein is CASSLMGGAENEQFF. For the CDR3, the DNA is TGCGCCAGCAGCTTGATGGGCGGGGCGGAGAATGAGCAGTTCTTC.

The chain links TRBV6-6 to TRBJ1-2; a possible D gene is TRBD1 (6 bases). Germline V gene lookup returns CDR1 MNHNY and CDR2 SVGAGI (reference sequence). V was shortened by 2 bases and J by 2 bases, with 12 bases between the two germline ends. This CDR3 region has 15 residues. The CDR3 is CASSYGGGRNYGYTF. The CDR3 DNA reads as TGTGCCAGCAGTTACGGGGGCGGTCGGAACTATGGCTACACCTTC.

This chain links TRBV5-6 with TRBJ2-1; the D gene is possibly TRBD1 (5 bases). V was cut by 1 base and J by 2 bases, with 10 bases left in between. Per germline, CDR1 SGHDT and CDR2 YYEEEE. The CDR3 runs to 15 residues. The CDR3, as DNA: TGTGCCAGCAGCTTGACAGGACACCCCTACAATGAGCAGTTCTTC. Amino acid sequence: CASSLTGHPYNEQFF.

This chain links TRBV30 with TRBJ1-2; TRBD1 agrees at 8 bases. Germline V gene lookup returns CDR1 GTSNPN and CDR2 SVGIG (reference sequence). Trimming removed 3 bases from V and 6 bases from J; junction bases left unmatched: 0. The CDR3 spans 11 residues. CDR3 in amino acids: CAWSRGHGYTF. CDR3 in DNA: TGTGCCTGGAGCAGGGGGCATGGCTACACCTTC.

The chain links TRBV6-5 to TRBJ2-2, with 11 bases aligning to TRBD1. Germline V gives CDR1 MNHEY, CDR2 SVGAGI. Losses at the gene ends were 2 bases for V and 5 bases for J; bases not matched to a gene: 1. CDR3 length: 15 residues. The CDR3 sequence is CASSYGTGGTGELFF. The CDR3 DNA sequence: TGTGCCAGCAGTTACGGGACAGGGGGGACCGGGGAGCTGTTTTTT.

CDR3 nucleotides: TGTGCCAGCAGCCCCTTAGGCCTAGCGGGAGTAGATACGCAGTATTTT. It is translated as CASSPLGLAGVDTQYF. V usage is TRBV5-4 and J usage is TRBJ2-3; 10 bases line up with TRBD2. CDR3 length: 16 residues. The V segment lost 4 bases and the J segment 5 bases; nucleotides outside the gene matches: 10. Germline CDR1 reads SGHNT; CDR2 reads YYREEE (reference sequence).

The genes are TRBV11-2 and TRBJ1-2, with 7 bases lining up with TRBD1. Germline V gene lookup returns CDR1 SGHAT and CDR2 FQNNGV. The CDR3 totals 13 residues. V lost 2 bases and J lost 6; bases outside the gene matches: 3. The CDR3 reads CASSLRQGDGYTF. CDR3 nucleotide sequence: TGTGCCAGCAGCTTAAGACAGGGAGATGGCTACACCTTC.

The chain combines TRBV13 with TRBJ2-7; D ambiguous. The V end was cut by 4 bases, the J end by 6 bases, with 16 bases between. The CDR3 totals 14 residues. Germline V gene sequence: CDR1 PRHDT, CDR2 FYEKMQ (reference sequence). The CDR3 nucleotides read TGTGCCAGCAGCTCACCGCTGTTTACGGGCGAGCAGTACTTC. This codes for CASSSPLFTGEQYF. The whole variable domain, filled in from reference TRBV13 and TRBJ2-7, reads AAGVIQSPRHLIKEKRETATLKCYPIPRHDTVYWYQQGPGQDPQFLISFYEKMQSDKGSIPDRFSAQQFSDYHSELNMSSLELGDSALYFCASSSPLFTGEQYFGPGTRLTVT.

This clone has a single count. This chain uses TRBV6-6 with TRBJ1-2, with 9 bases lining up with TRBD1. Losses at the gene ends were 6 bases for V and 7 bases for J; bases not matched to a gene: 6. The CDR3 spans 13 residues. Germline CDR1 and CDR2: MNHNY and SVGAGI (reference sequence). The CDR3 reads CASRPGQGGGYTF. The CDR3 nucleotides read TGTGCCAGCAGGCCGGGACAGGGTGGTGGCTACACCTTC.

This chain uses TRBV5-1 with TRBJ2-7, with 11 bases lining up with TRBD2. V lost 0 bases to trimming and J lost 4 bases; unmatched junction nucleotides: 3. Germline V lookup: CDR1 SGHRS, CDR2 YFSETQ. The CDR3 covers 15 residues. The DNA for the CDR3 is TGCGCCAGCAGCTTGGGGACTAGCGGGTGGTACGAGCAGTACTTC. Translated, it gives CASSLGTSGWYEQYF. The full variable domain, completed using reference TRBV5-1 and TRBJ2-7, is KAGVTQTPRYLIKTRGQQVTLSCSPISGHRSVSWYQQTPGQGLQFLFEYFSETQRNKGNFPGRFSGRQFSNSRSEMNVSTLELGDSALYLCASSLGTSGWYEQYFGPGTRLTVT.

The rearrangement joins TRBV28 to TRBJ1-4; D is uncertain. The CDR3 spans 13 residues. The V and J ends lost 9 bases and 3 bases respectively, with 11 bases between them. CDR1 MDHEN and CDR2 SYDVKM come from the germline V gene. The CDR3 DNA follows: TGTGCCAGTAGGACTGCTGCTAATGAAAAACTGTTTTTT. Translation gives CASRTAANEKLFF.

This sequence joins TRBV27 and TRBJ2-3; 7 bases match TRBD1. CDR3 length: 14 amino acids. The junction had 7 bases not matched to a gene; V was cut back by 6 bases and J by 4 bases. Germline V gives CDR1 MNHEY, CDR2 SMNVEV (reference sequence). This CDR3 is CASRTWTGADTQYF. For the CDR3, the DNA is TGTGCCAGCAGGACTTGGACAGGCGCAGATACGCAGTATTTT.

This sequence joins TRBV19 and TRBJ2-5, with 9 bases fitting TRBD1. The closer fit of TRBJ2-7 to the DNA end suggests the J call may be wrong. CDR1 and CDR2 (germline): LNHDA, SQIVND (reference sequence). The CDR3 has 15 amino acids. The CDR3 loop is CASSRTGESSYEQYF. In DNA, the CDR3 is TGTGCCAGTAGTAGGACAGGGGAGAGCTCCTACGAGCAGTACTTC.

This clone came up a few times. CDR3 loop: CASSYGSGRGETQYF. DNA of the CDR3: TGTGCCAGCAGTTACGGTAGCGGGAGGGGGGAGACCCAGTACTTC. The gene calls are TRBV6-6 and TRBJ2-5, with 11 positions matching TRBD2. V lost 2 bases to trimming and J lost 5 bases; unmatched junction nucleotides: 4. Germline V gene sequence: CDR1 MNHNY, CDR2 SVGAGI (reference sequence). CDR3 size: 15 residues.

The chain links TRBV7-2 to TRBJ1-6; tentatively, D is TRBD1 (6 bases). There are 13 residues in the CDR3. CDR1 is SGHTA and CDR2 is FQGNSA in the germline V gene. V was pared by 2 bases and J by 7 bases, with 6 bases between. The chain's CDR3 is CASSLRGNSPLHF. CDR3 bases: TGTGCCAGCAGCTTAAGGGGGAATTCACCCCTCCACTTT.

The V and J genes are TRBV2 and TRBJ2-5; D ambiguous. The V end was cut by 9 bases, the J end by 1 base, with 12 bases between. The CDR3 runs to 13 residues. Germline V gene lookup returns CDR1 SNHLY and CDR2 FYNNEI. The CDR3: CASQYYLQETQYF. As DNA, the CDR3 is TGTGCCAGTCAATACTACCTCCAAGAGACCCAGTACTTC.

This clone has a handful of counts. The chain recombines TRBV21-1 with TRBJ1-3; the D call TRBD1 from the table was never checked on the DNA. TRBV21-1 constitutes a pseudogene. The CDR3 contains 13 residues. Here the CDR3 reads CASPPTGGNTIYF. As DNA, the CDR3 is TGTGCCAGCCCCCCGACAGGCGGAAACACCATATATTTT.

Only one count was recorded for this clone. The CDR3 loop reads CANRRGQPAFYEQYF. In DNA form, the CDR3 reads TGTGCCAACAGACGGGGACAGCCCGCTTTCTACGAGCAGTACTTC. The chain is built from TRBV27 and TRBJ2-7; 7 bases match TRBD1. CDR1 and CDR2 (germline): MNHEY, SMNVEV (reference sequence). The CDR3 runs 15 residues. With V trimmed by 10 bases and J by 3 bases, 15 bases remained unmatched.

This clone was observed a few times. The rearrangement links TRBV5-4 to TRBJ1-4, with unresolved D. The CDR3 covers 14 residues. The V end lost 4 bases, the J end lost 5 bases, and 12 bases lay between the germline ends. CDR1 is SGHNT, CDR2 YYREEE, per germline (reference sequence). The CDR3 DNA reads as TGTGCCAGCAGCCACGGGGTCGCGAATGAAAAACTGTTTTTT. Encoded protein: CASSHGVANEKLFF.

CDR3 residues: CASSLVSNEQFF. The DNA of the CDR3 is TGTGCCAGCAGCTTAGTCTCCAATGAGCAGTTCTTC. The chain couples TRBV11-2 to TRBJ2-1; no firm D call. The CDR3 contains 12 residues. In germline, CDR1 is SGHAT, CDR2 FQNNGV. The ends were cut back, 1 base at V and 6 bases at J, with 4 bases in the middle.

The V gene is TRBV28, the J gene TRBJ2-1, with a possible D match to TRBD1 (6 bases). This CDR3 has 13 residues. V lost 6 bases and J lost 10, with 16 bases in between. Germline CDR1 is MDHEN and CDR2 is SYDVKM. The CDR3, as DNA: TGTGCCAGCAGACATCACAGGGTATGGGAGCAGTTCTTC. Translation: CASRHHRVWEQFF.